The clone carrying this T cell receptor beta chain was counted ten times or more. A single record per CDR3 protein comes from TCRdb applying MiXCR to the RT-PCR reads. The sample holds about 680,000 distinct CDR3 sequences; 13% to 15% are singletons and the top ten take 3.6%. This TCR came from a female donor in good health, serving as a healthy control. Sequences were obtained from memory CD4+ T cells from blood.

As DNA, the CDR3 is TGTGCCATCAGTTGGGAGGACAGGAGCAATGAGCAGTTCTTC. This encodes CAISWEDRSNEQFF. V usage is TRBV10-3 and J usage is TRBJ2-1; a weak D match, TRBD1 (7 bases). This CDR3 comprises 14 residues. V lost 5 bases and J 6 bases, leaving 14 bases between the germline ends. Germline values: CDR1 ENHRY, CDR2 SYGVKD.